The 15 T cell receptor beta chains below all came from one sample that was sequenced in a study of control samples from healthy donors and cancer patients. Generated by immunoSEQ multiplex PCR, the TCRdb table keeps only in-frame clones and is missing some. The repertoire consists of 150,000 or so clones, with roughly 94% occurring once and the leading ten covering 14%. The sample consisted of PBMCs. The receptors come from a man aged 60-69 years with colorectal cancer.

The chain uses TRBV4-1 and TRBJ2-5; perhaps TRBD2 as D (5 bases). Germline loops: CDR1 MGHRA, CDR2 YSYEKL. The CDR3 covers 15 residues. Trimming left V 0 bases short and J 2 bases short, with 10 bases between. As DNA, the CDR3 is TGCGCCAGCAGCCAAGATGGACCGGGGCAAGAGACCCAGTACTTC. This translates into CASSQDGPGQETQYF.

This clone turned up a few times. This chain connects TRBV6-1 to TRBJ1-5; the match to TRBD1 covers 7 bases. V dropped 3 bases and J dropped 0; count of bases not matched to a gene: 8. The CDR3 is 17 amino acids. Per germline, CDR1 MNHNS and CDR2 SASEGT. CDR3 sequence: CASSDPYRGHSNQPQHF. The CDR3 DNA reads TGTGCCAGCAGTGATCCATACAGGGGTCATAGCAATCAGCCCCAGCATTTT.

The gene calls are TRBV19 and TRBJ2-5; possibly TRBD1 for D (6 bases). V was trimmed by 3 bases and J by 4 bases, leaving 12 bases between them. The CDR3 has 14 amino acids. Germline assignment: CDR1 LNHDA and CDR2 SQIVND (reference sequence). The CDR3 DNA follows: TGTGCCAGTAGTATGGGACAATCTACAGAGACCCAGTACTTC. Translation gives CASSMGQSTETQYF.

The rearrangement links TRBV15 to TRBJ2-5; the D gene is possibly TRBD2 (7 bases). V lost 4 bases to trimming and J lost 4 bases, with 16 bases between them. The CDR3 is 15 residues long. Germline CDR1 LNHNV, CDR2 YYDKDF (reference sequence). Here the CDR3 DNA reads TGTGCCACCAGCAACGGGGGGCAAGGAGGAGAGACCCAGTACTTC. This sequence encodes CATSNGGQGGETQYF.

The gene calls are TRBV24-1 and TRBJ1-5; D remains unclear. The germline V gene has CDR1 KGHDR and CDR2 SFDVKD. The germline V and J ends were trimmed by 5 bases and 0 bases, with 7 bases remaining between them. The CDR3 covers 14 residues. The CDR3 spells CATSVWDSNQPQHF. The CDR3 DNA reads TGTGCCACCAGTGTGTGGGATAGCAATCAGCCCCAGCATTTT.

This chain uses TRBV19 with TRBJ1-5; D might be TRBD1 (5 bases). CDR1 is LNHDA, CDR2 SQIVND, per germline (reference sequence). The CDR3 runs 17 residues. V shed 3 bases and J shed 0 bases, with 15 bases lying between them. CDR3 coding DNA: TGTGCCAGTAGTATTAGAGGCAGGAGGGGTAGCAATCAGCCCCAGCATTTT. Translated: CASSIRGRRGSNQPQHF.

CDR3 amino acids: CASSLGQGGVGQPQHF. The DNA for the CDR3 is TGTGCCAGCAGCTTGGGACAGGGAGGGGTAGGGCAGCCCCAGCATTTT. This chain uses TRBV5-6 with TRBJ1-5; 7 bases agree with TRBD1. With V trimmed by 0 bases and J by 7 bases, 10 bases remained unmatched. Germline assignment: CDR1 SGHDT and CDR2 YYEEEE. CDR3 length: 16 amino acids.

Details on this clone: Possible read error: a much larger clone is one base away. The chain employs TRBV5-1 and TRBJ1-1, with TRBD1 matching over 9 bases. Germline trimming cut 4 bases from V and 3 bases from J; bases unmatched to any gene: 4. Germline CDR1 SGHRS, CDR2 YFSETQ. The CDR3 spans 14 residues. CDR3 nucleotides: TGCGCCAGCAGCGATGGACAGGGGTACACTGAAGCTTTCTTT. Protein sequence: CASSDGQGYTEAFF.

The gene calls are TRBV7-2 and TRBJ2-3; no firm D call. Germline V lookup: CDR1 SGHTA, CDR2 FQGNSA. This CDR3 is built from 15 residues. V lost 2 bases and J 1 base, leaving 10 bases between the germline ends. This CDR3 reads CASSLQFMGTDTQYF. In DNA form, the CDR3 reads TGTGCCAGCAGCTTACAGTTTATGGGCACAGATACGCAGTATTTT.

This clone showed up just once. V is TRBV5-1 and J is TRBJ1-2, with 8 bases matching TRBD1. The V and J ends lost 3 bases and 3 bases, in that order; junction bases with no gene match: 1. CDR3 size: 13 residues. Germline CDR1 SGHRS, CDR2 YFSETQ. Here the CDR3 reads CASSWGQDYGYTF. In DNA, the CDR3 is TGCGCCAGCAGCTGGGGACAGGACTATGGCTACACCTTC. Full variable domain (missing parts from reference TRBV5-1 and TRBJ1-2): KAGVTQTPRYLIKTRGQQVTLSCSPISGHRSVSWYQQTPGQGLQFLFEYFSETQRNKGNFPGRFSGRQFSNSRSEMNVSTLELGDSALYLCASSWGQDYGYTFGSGTRLTVV.

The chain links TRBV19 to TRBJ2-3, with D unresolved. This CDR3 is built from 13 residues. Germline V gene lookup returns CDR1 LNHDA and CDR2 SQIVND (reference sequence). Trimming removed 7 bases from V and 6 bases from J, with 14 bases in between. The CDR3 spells CASIGPLRDTQYF. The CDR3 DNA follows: TGTGCCAGTATTGGACCGCTGAGGGATACGCAGTATTTT. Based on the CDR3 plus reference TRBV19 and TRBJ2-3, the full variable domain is DGGITQSPKYLFRKEGQNVTLSCEQNLNHDAMYWYRQDPGQGLRLIYYSQIVNDFQKGDIAEGYSVSREKKESFPLTVTSAQKNPTAFYLCASIGPLRDTQYFGPGTRLTVL.

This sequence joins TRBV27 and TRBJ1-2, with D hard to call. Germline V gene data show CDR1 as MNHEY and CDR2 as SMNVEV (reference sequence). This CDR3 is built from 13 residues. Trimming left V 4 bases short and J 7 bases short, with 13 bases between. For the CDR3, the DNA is TGTGCCAGCAGTTCTGGTGGGCTTGCTGGCTACACCTTC. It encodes CASSSGGLAGYTF.

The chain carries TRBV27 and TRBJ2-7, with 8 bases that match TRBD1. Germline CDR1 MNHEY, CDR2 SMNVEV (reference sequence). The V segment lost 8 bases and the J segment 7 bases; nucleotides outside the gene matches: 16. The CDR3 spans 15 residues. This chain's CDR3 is CASGRTGSLLREQYF. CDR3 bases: TGTGCCAGCGGGCGGACAGGGAGCCTTCTACGGGAGCAGTACTTC.

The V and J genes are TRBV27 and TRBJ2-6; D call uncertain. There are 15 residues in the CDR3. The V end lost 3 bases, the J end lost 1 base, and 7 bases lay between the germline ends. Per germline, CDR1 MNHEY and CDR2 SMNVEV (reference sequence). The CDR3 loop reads CASSFKLSGANVLTF. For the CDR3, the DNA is TGTGCCAGCAGTTTCAAGCTATCTGGGGCCAACGTCCTGACTTTC. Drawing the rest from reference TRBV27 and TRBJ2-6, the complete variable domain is EAQVTQNPRYLITVTGKKLTVTCSQNMNHEYMSWYRQDPGLGLRQIYYSMNVEVTDKGDVPEGYKVSRKEKRNFPLILESPSPNQTSLYFCASSFKLSGANVLTFGAGSRLTVL.

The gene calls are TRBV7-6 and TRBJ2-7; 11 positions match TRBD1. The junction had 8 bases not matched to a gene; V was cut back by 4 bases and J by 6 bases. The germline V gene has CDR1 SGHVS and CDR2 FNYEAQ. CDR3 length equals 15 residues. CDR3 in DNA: TGTGCCAGCAGCTCGACCGGGACAGGGGGGGGCGAGCAGTACTTC. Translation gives CASSSTGTGGGEQYF.